One T cell receptor (beta chain) is described in this entry. Its target is unknown. The data stem from a study of shared clonotypes between healthy human individuals. Across the whole study: CD4 naive cells filled three plates per donor, CD4 memory three, CD8 naive two and CD8 memory one. Findings of the study overall: Shared clonotypes: approximately 5.3% naive CD4, about 4% naive CD8, about 2.5% memory CD4, about 0.4% memory CD8.

Positively selected for CCR7, the CD45RO-negative cells used as naive CD8 cells excluded terminally differentiated effector memory CD45RA+ cells. Libraries were prepared by immunoSEQ multiplex PCR; TCRdb keeps only in-frame clonotypes and omits some of them. The table shows about 2.2 million clones, with 93% occurring only once. Germline V CDR1 and CDR2: MDHEN, SYDVKM. Trimming removed 5 bases at V and 7 bases at J, with 9 bases between. CDR3 length: 11 residues. The sample was naive CD8+ T cells from PBMCs. The chain is built from TRBV28 and TRBJ2-7; D is undetermined. The sequence derives from a young man in good health. Some clones in this sample may be carry-over from other donors' samples. CDR3 DNA: TGTGCCAGCAGTATTTCTTTGGAGCAGTACTTC. Translation: CASSISLEQYF.